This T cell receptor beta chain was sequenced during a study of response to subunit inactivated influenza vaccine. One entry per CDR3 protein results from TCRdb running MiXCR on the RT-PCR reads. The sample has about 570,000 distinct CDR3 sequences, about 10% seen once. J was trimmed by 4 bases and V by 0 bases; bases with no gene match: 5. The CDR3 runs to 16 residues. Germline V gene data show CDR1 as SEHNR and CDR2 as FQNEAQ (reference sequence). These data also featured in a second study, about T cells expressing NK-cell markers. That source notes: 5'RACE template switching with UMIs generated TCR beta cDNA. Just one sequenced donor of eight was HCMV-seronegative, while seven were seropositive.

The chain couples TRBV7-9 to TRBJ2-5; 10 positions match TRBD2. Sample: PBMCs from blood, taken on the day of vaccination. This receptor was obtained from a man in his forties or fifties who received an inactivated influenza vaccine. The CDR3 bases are TGTGCCAGCAGCTTAGCGCTAGCGGGGGCGGGAGAGACCCAGTACTTC. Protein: CASSLALAGAGETQYF.